The 14 T cell receptor beta chains in this list originate from one sample, sequenced in a study of blood T cell repertoires in COVID-19. Method: immunoSEQ multiplex PCR; TCRdb's copy keeps in-frame clones and lacks some. The top ten clones hold about 5.2% of a sample with some 340,000 clones, about 87% of them seen once. Sequenced input: PBMCs or T cells enriched from blood (not recorded which). All receptors come from a woman in her 30s who had recovered from COVID-19.

This clone was detected only once. CDR3 loop: CASGLGDWVSGNTIYF. The CDR3 DNA follows: TGTGCTAGTGGTTTGGGGGACTGGGTCTCTGGAAACACCATATATTTT. The V and J genes are TRBV12-5 and TRBJ1-3; possibly TRBD1 for D (5 bases). Trimming stripped 1 base from V and 0 bases from J, with 10 bases between. Germline CDR1 reads LGHNT; CDR2 reads FRNRAP. The CDR3 runs to 16 residues. Filled out from reference TRBV12-5 and TRBJ1-3, the complete variable domain reads DARVTQTPRHKVTEMGQEVTMRCQPILGHNTVFWYRQTMMQGLELLAYFRNRAPLDDSGMPKDRFSAEMPDATLATLKIQPSEPRDSAVYFCASGLGDWVSGNTIYFGEGSWLTVV.

This sequence joins TRBV19 and TRBJ2-3; 10 positions agree with TRBD1. After removal of 7 bases from V and 3 bases from J, the junction contained 4 bases not matched to a gene. The germline gives CDR1 LNHDA, CDR2 SQIVND (reference sequence). The CDR3 covers 14 residues. The CDR3: CASTSGQGTDTQYF. DNA for the CDR3: TGTGCCAGTACCTCGGGACAGGGGACAGATACGCAGTATTTT.

The chain employs TRBV7-3 and TRBJ2-5; D is possibly TRBD2 (7 bases). CDR1 and CDR2 (germline): SGHTA, FQGTGA. Trimming removed 1 base from V and 5 bases from J, with 17 bases in between. This CDR3 region has 16 residues. The DNA of the CDR3 is TGTGCCAGCAGCTTAATAGGGGGGGCCAATAGGGAGACCCAGTACTTC. Translating gives CASSLIGGANRETQYF.

The rearrangement uses TRBV2 and TRBJ2-7; no reliable D call. The V and J ends lost 1 base and 0 bases respectively, with 7 bases between them. CDR1 SNHLY and CDR2 FYNNEI come from the germline V gene. This CDR3 spans 14 amino acids. This chain's CDR3 is CASSEGTGSYEQYF. CDR3 DNA: TGTGCCAGCAGTGAAGGAACGGGCTCCTACGAGCAGTACTTC.

The rearrangement uses TRBV7-8 and TRBJ2-5; 10 nucleotides line up with TRBD1. Germline V gives CDR1 SGHVS, CDR2 FQNEAQ. The CDR3 is 15 amino acids. V trimming: 0 bases; J trimming: 5 bases; junction bases outside the gene matches: 3. CDR3 sequence reads: CASSLADRGLETQYF. DNA for the CDR3: TGTGCCAGCAGCTTAGCGGACAGGGGGTTGGAGACCCAGTACTTC.

The chain employs TRBV5-6 and TRBJ2-7; 7 bases are a match to TRBD1. The junction had 8 bases not matched to a gene; V was cut back by 4 bases and J by 4 bases. The CDR3 length is 14 residues. CDR1 is SGHDT, CDR2 YYEEEE, per germline. CDR3 sequence reads: CASSRRGNQYEQYF. The CDR3 bases are TGTGCCAGCAGCCGCAGGGGGAATCAATACGAGCAGTACTTC.

The rearrangement uses TRBV18 and TRBJ2-7, with D unresolved. The CDR3 totals 13 residues. Trimming removed 1 base at V and 0 bases at J, with 4 bases between. The V gene's germline CDR1 is KGHSH and CDR2 LQKENI. The CDR3 bases are TGTGCCAGCTCACCACAGAGCTCCTACGAGCAGTACTTC. Its protein is CASSPQSSYEQYF.

This clone was counted only a few times. The J gene is TRBJ2-3, the V gene TRBV5-8; 9 bases agree with TRBD1. The CDR3 extends over 15 amino acids. The germline V gene has CDR1 SGHTS and CDR2 YDEGEE. V was pared by 3 bases and J by 5 bases, with 7 bases of the junction left unmatched. DNA of the CDR3: TGTGCCAGCAGCTCCCGGGACAGGGTAGGAGATACGCAGTATTTT. Encoded protein: CASSSRDRVGDTQYF.

The chain has TRBV7-2 and TRBJ1-5; D possibly corresponds to TRBD1 (6 bases). Per germline, CDR1 SGHTA and CDR2 FQGNSA. V was shortened by 5 bases and J by 2 bases, with 13 bases between the two germline ends. The CDR3 loop spans 15 amino acids. This CDR3 reads CASSVYRAGNQPQHF. CDR3 bases: TGTGCCAGCAGCGTCTACAGGGCAGGCAATCAGCCCCAGCATTTT.

The chain joins TRBV6-4 to TRBJ2-1; 8 nucleotides align to TRBD1. Germline V CDR1 and CDR2: MRHNA, SNTAGT. This CDR3 region has 15 residues. Trimming cost V 8 bases and J 5 bases; bases outside gene matches: 11. Written as DNA, the CDR3 is TGTGCCAGCTCCCCCGGGACAGGTGAAAACAATGAGCAGTTCTTC. Amino acid sequence: CASSPGTGENNEQFF.

This chain connects TRBV10-1 to TRBJ1-2; D is ambiguous. CDR1 and CDR2 (germline): WNHNN, SYGVQD (reference sequence). The CDR3 totals 12 residues. Trimming left V 4 bases short and J 8 bases short, with 11 bases between. CDR3 in DNA: TGCGCCAGCAGTGCTGGGAGAGGCGGCTACACCTTC. Its translation is CASSAGRGGYTF.

The chain employs TRBV5-1 and TRBJ1-6, with 7 positions matching TRBD1. Germline V gene lookup returns CDR1 SGHRS and CDR2 YFSETQ. Trimming at V came to 3 bases and at J to 8 bases, leaving 11 bases not matched to a gene. The CDR3 loop spans 16 amino acids. The CDR3 loop reads CASSWTAGTEDSPLHF. CDR3 nucleotide sequence: TGCGCCAGCAGCTGGACAGCCGGGACAGAAGATTCACCCCTCCACTTT. The complete variable domain, with remaining parts taken from reference TRBV5-1 and TRBJ1-6, reads KAGVTQTPRYLIKTRGQQVTLSCSPISGHRSVSWYQQTPGQGLQFLFEYFSETQRNKGNFPGRFSGRQFSNSRSEMNVSTLELGDSALYLCASSWTAGTEDSPLHFGNGTRLTVT.

The genes are TRBV30 and TRBJ2-1, with a weak D call TRBD1 (5 bases). V was trimmed by 1 base and J by 5 bases, leaving 12 bases between them. Per the germline V gene, CDR1 is GTSNPN and CDR2 is SVGIG (reference sequence). This CDR3 comprises 14 residues. The CDR3 reads CAWSGQGLNNEQFF. CDR3 sequence (DNA): TGTGCCTGGAGTGGGCAGGGCTTAAACAATGAGCAGTTCTTC.

This chain links TRBV4-2 with TRBJ2-1, with TRBD2 matching 8 bases. The CDR3 length is 20 residues. The trim removed 3 bases at V and 0 bases at J, leaving 16 bases unmatched. Germline lookup yields CDR1 LGHNA and CDR2 YNFKEQ. The CDR3 DNA is TGTGCCAGCAGCCATGGTCCGGGACTAGTTTCCGACAGCTCCTACAATGAGCAGTTCTTC. Its protein is CASSHGPGLVSDSSYNEQFF.